This passage covers 28 T cell receptor beta chains from one sample sequenced in a study of T cell responses to AZD1222 COVID-19 vaccine. Using immunoSEQ multiplex PCR, the repertoire was profiled, and TCRdb retains in-frame clones only, with some absent. Of roughly 150,000 clones listed, approximately 90% are singletons. Sequences were derived from peripheral blood, sampled 28 days after the second AZD1222 dose. These receptor sequences come from an adult who received the AZD1222 COVID-19 vaccine.

This clone has just a few counts. The chain employs TRBV28 and TRBJ1-2, with a possible D match to TRBD1 (5 bases). V shed 3 bases and J shed 0 bases, with 8 bases lying between them. The CDR3 runs to 14 residues. Looked up from germline, CDR1 is MDHEN and CDR2 is SYDVKM. CDR3 region: CASSFGGANYGYTF. The CDR3 coding sequence is TGTGCCAGCAGTTTCGGGGGGGCTAACTATGGCTACACCTTC.

The rearrangement links TRBV27 to TRBJ2-7; 13 positions agree with TRBD2. V lost 8 bases and J lost 6; bases outside the gene matches: 10. Germline V gives CDR1 MNHEY, CDR2 SMNVEV (reference sequence). CDR3 length: 15 amino acids. The CDR3 DNA follows: TGTGCCAGCTCGTCCGGACTAGCGGGAGAGGTCGAGCAGTACTTC. Amino acids: CASSSGLAGEVEQYF.

The V call is TRBV30, the J call TRBJ1-5; D perhaps matches TRBD1 (6 bases). The germline gives CDR1 GTSNPN, CDR2 SVGIG (reference sequence). The germline V and J ends were trimmed by 5 bases and 4 bases, with 15 bases remaining between them. The CDR3 length is 14 residues. CDR3 amino acids: CAWGRRGINQPQHF. The CDR3 DNA sequence: TGTGCCTGGGGACGGAGGGGGATAAATCAGCCCCAGCATTTT.

V is TRBV18 and J is TRBJ1-2; D not resolved. CDR1 and CDR2 (germline): KGHSH, LQKENI. The CDR3 consists of 13 residues. Trimming pared 3 bases from V and 2 bases from J, leaving 7 bases between. CDR3 in amino acids: CASSPDANYGYTF. CDR3 DNA: TGTGCCAGCTCACCCGACGCAAACTATGGCTACACCTTC.

This chain connects TRBV30 to TRBJ2-7; D is possibly TRBD2 (5 bases). Looked up from germline, CDR1 is GTSNPN and CDR2 is SVGIG (reference sequence). With 2 bases removed from V and 2 bases from J, the gap between germline ends came to 13 bases. The CDR3 consists of 14 residues. The CDR3 DNA is TGTGCCTGGAGTCCCCGAGGGCCCCCCTACGAGCAGTACTTC. This translates into CAWSPRGPPYEQYF.

V gene TRBV29-1 combines with J gene TRBJ2-5, with TRBD1 identical over 9 bases. The V and J ends lost 6 bases and 6 bases, in that order; junction bases with no gene match: 5. The V gene's germline CDR1 is SQVTM and CDR2 ANQGSEA. The CDR3 contains 12 residues. CDR3: CSVGTGPKTQYF. CDR3 bases: TGCAGCGTGGGGACAGGGCCGAAGACCCAGTACTTC.

The rearrangement uses TRBV29-1 and TRBJ1-2; D is uncertain. Between the trimmed V and J ends, which lost 1 base and 4 bases, there was a span of 7 bases. CDR1 SQVTM and CDR2 ANQGSEA come from the germline V gene. CDR3 size: 12 residues. CDR3 DNA sequence: TGCAGCGTTGAAGGGGGAACCTATGGCTACACCTTC. Its protein product is CSVEGGTYGYTF.

V gene TRBV30 combines with J gene TRBJ2-2, with 10 bases aligning to TRBD2. Germline V lookup: CDR1 GTSNPN, CDR2 SVGIG (reference sequence). The CDR3 extends over 15 amino acids. V lost 5 bases to trimming and J lost 5 bases; unmatched junction nucleotides: 8. The CDR3 spells CAWGAGGPRTGELFF. CDR3 sequence (DNA): TGTGCCTGGGGAGCGGGGGGGCCACGAACCGGGGAGCTGTTTTTT.

V usage is TRBV28 and J usage is TRBJ1-4, with D perhaps matching TRBD1 (6 bases). The CDR3 length is 18 residues. Deletions cut 5 bases from V and 6 bases from J, with 25 bases between. The germline gives CDR1 MDHEN, CDR2 SYDVKM. The chain's CDR3 is CASSLKKPTGKQDEKLFF. The CDR3 DNA reads as TGTGCCAGCAGTCTCAAAAAACCTACAGGGAAACAGGATGAAAAACTGTTTTTT.

Here the CDR3 reads CASSWGSRTGTETQYF. The CDR3 DNA is TGTGCCAGCAGCTGGGGGTCGAGGACAGGGACGGAGACCCAGTACTTC. The J gene is TRBJ2-5, the V gene TRBV5-4; 8 positions agree with TRBD1. This CDR3 has 16 amino acids. Germline loops: CDR1 SGHNT, CDR2 YYREEE (reference sequence). J gave up 5 bases and V 3 bases, and 12 bases lay outside the gene matches.

A note on this clone: Compared with germline, one end of the junction differs, possibly owing to a read error. The CDR3 protein is CASGYYRGGEKLFF. CDR3 DNA sequence: TGTGCCAGCGGTTACTACAGGGGGGGTGAAAAACTGTTTTTT. V gene TRBV6-5 combines with J gene TRBJ1-4, with TRBD1 matching 8 bases. The CDR3 totals 14 residues. Looked up from germline, CDR1 is MNHEY and CDR2 is SVGAGI.

The chain joins TRBV7-2 to TRBJ2-7; a weak D match, TRBD2 (7 bases). Deletions cut 5 bases from V and 3 bases from J, with 23 bases between. The CDR3 is 17 amino acids. Germline V gives CDR1 SGHTA, CDR2 FQGNSA. CDR3 DNA: TGTGCCAGCAGCCCGTCCGGGGGGCGTTCAATATTCTACGAGCAGTACTTC. It encodes CASSPSGGRSIFYEQYF.

The CDR3 here is CSASPGGSYSYEQYF. The CDR3, as DNA: TGCAGTGCTAGTCCGGGGGGCTCGTACTCCTACGAGCAGTACTTC. The genes are TRBV20-1 and TRBJ2-7; D is possibly TRBD2 (7 bases). CDR1 is DFQATT and CDR2 is SNEGSKA in the germline V gene (reference sequence). Trimming pared 3 bases from V and 0 bases from J, leaving 15 bases between. The CDR3 has 15 amino acids.

This chain connects TRBV28 to TRBJ1-5; no clear D. CDR1 is MDHEN and CDR2 is SYDVKM in the germline V gene. Trimming took 6 bases from V and 1 from J, leaving 7 bases between them. This CDR3 contains 13 residues. The CDR3 sequence is CASRGGSNQPQHF. The CDR3 DNA sequence: TGTGCCAGCAGGGGAGGGAGCAATCAGCCCCAGCATTTT.

The V gene is TRBV30, the J gene TRBJ2-4; perhaps TRBD2 as D (5 bases). This CDR3 has 14 amino acids. Looked up from germline, CDR1 is GTSNPN and CDR2 is SVGIG (reference sequence). The V end lost 0 bases, the J end lost 7 bases, and 13 bases lay between the germline ends. The DNA for the CDR3 is TGTGCCTGGAGTGTTGGGCCCTGGGAGAACATTCAGTACTTC. Translating gives CAWSVGPWENIQYF.

The CDR3 coding sequence is TGTGCCATCAGCGCTACCGGGGCAATGGGTCAGCCCCAGCATTTT. It specifies CAISATGAMGQPQHF. The rearrangement uses TRBV10-3 and TRBJ1-5, with D possibly being TRBD1 (5 bases). CDR1 ENHRY and CDR2 SYGVKD come from the germline V gene. V was trimmed by 6 bases and J by 6 bases, leaving 18 bases between them. The CDR3 runs to 15 residues.

This chain joins TRBV7-2 and TRBJ2-7; 13 nucleotides line up with TRBD2. The J segment lost 5 bases and the V segment lost 1 base, leaving 8 bases of the junction unmatched. This CDR3 region has 17 residues. CDR1 SGHTA and CDR2 FQGNSA come from the germline V gene. In DNA, the CDR3 is TGTGCCAGCAGCTTAGTACCTCCGGGACTAGCGGGGAACGAGCAGTACTTC. As protein: CASSLVPPGLAGNEQYF.

For the CDR3, the DNA is TGTGCCAGCAGCTTATCAGCCGGGCCCTATGGCTACACCTTC. This sequence encodes CASSLSAGPYGYTF. The chain uses TRBV7-3 and TRBJ1-2; D ambiguous. CDR1 is SGHTA and CDR2 is FQGTGA in the germline V gene. CDR3 length: 14 residues. Trimming pared 2 bases from V and 4 bases from J, leaving 11 bases between.

There are a few counts of this clone. The V and J genes are TRBV5-5 and TRBJ2-7, with 7 bases lining up with TRBD1. Trimming took 5 bases from V and 5 from J; bases not matched to a gene: 10. CDR3 length: 14 amino acids. Germline CDR1 SGHKS, CDR2 YYEKEE (reference sequence). The CDR3 region is CASRRDGQAHEQYF. CDR3 DNA: TGTGCCAGCAGACGCGACGGACAGGCCCACGAGCAGTACTTC.

CDR3 protein: CASGTGASSNYGYTF. The DNA for the CDR3 is TGTGCCAGCGGGACAGGGGCTAGTTCTAACTATGGCTACACCTTC. The chain couples TRBV28 to TRBJ1-2; TRBD1 agrees at 10 bases. Germline CDR1 reads MDHEN; CDR2 reads SYDVKM. The length of the CDR3 is 15 residues. V was pared by 8 bases and J by 0 bases, with 6 bases of the junction left unmatched.

The CDR3 coding sequence is TGTGCCAGCGCCCTAGGTAATAATTCACCCCTCCACTTT. It is translated as CASALGNNSPLHF. J is TRBJ1-6 and V is TRBV27; D is unclear. The germline gives CDR1 MNHEY, CDR2 SMNVEV (reference sequence). Trimming removed 8 bases at V and 5 bases at J, with 10 bases between. The CDR3 runs to 13 residues.

This CDR3 reads CASTQGQNYGYTF. Written as DNA, the CDR3 is TGTGCCAGCACCCAGGGTCAAAACTATGGCTACACCTTC. The chain recombines TRBV7-2 with TRBJ1-2; maybe TRBD1 (5 bases). The germline gives CDR1 SGHTA, CDR2 FQGNSA. Deletions cut 7 bases from V and 2 bases from J, with 11 bases between. This CDR3 has 13 amino acids.

This clone showed up just once. The V and J genes are TRBV3-1 (or the pseudogene TRBV3-2) and TRBJ1-5; 7 nucleotides line up with TRBD1. The junction had 4 bases not matched to a gene; V was cut back by 5 bases and J by 3 bases. The length of the CDR3 is 14 residues. Germline V gives CDR1 LGHDT, CDR2 YNNKEL (reference sequence). Written as DNA, the CDR3 is TGTGCCAGCAGCGGGGGACAGACCAATCAGCCCCAGCATTTT. Amino acids: CASSGGQTNQPQHF.

The V gene is TRBV9, the J gene TRBJ1-2; a possible D gene is TRBD1 (6 bases). Germline loops: CDR1 SGDLS, CDR2 YYNGEE. V was pared by 7 bases and J by 7 bases, with 17 bases between. There are 13 residues in the CDR3. CDR3 in amino acids: CASEGYRETGYTF. CDR3 nucleotide sequence: TGTGCCAGCGAAGGCTACAGGGAAACTGGCTACACCTTC.

This clone was observed a single time. The CDR3 protein is CAWSAGGMGNQPQHF. The CDR3 DNA reads TGTGCCTGGAGTGCAGGGGGCATGGGGAATCAGCCCCAGCATTTT. The chain carries TRBV30 and TRBJ1-5, with 8 positions matching TRBD1. The CDR3 extends over 15 amino acids. CDR1 and CDR2 (germline): GTSNPN, SVGIG (reference sequence). Trimming at V came to 1 base and at J to 4 bases, leaving 6 bases not matched to a gene.

This chain connects TRBV20-1 to TRBJ1-2; the D gene is possibly TRBD1 (6 bases). Trimming stripped 1 base from V and 8 bases from J, with 8 bases between. CDR1 and CDR2 from the germline V gene are DFQATT and SNEGSKA (reference sequence). The CDR3 totals 11 residues. The CDR3 DNA reads TGCAGTGCTAGAGTCACAGGGGGCTACACCTTC. Its protein product is CSARVTGGYTF.

The gene calls are TRBV27 and TRBJ2-3; 8 bases match TRBD1. The trim removed 3 bases at V and 6 bases at J, leaving 2 bases unmatched. The CDR3 sequence is 13 residues long. Germline CDR1 reads MNHEY; CDR2 reads SMNVEV (reference sequence). The CDR3 DNA follows: TGTGCCAGCAGTTTGCAGGGGGCGGATACGCAGTATTTT. This codes for CASSLQGADTQYF.

V and J are TRBV18 and TRBJ2-7, with TRBD2 identical over 7 bases. This CDR3 contains 12 residues. V gave up 3 bases and J gave up 5 bases; unmatched junction bases: 1. CDR1 is KGHSH, CDR2 LQKENI, per germline. This CDR3 is CASSPGGDEQYF. CDR3 DNA: TGTGCCAGCTCACCGGGGGGGGACGAGCAGTACTTC.